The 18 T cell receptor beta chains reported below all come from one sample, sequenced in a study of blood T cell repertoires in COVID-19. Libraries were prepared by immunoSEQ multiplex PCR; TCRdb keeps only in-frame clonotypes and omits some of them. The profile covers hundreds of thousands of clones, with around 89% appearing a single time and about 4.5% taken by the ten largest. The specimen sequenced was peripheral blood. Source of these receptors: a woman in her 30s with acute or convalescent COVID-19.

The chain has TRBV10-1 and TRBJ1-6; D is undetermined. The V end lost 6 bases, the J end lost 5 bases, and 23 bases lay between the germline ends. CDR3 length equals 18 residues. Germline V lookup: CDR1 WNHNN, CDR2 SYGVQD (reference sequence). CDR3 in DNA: TGCGCCAGCAGCCGGAAGCCAGGCCTTTTCCCTAATAATTCACCCCTCCACTTT. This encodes CASSRKPGLFPNNSPLHF.

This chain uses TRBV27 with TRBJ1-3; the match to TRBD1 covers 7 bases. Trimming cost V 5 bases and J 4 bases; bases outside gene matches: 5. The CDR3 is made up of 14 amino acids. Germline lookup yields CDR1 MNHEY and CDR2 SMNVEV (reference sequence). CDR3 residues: CASSPLGQGNTIYF. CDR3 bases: TGTGCCAGCAGTCCATTGGGACAGGGAAACACCATATATTTT.

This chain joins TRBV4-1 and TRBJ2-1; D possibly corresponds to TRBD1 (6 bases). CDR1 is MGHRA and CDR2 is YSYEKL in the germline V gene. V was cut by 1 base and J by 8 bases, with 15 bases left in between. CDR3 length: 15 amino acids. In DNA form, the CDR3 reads TGCGCCAGCAGCCAAGTAGGGGACAAGTTAGATGAGCAGTTCTTC. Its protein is CASSQVGDKLDEQFF.

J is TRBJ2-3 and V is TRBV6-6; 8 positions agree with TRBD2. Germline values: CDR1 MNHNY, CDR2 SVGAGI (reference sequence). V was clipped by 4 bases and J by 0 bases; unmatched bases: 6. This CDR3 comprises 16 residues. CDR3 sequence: CASSSIRGGSTDTQYF. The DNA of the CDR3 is TGTGCCAGCAGTTCCATACGGGGGGGCAGCACAGATACGCAGTATTTT.

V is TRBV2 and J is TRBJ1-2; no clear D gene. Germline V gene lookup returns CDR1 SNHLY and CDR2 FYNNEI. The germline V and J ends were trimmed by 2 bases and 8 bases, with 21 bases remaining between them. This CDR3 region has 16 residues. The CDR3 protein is CASSEREVEAPRGYTF. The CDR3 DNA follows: TGTGCCAGCAGTGAAAGGGAGGTCGAGGCCCCGAGGGGCTACACCTTC. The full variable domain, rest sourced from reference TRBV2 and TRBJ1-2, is EPEVTQTPSHQVTQMGQEVILRCVPISNHLYFYWYRQILGQKVEFLVSFYNNEISEKSEIFDDQFSVERPDGSNFTLKIRSTKLEDSAMYFCASSEREVEAPRGYTFGSGTRLTVV.

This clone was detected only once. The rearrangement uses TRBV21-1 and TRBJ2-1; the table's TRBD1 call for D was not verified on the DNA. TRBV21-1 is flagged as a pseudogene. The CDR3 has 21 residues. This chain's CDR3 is CASSKGVSDRGPKVSYNEQFF. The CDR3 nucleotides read TGTGCCAGCTCAAAGGGAGTGTCGGACAGGGGACCCAAAGTCTCCTACAATGAGCAGTTCTTC.

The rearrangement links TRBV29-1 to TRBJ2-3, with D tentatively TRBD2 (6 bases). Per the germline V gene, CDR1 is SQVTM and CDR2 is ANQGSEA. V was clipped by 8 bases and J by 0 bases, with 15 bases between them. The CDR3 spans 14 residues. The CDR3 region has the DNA TGCAGCTTCCTCCCGGGAGCTAGCACAGATACGCAGTATTTT. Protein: CSFLPGASTDTQYF.

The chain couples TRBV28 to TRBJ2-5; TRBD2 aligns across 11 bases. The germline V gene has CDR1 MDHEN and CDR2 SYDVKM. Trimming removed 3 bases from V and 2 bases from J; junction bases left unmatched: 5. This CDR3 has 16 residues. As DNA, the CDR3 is TGTGCCAGCAGTTTCGAGGCTAGCGGGGGGCAAGAGACCCAGTACTTC. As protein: CASSFEASGGQETQYF.

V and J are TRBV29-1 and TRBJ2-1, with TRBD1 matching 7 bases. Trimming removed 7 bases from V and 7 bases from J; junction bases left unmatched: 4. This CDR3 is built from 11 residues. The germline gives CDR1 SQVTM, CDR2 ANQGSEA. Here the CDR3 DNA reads TGCAGCGCGACAGGGTCAAATGAGCAGTTCTTC. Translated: CSATGSNEQFF.

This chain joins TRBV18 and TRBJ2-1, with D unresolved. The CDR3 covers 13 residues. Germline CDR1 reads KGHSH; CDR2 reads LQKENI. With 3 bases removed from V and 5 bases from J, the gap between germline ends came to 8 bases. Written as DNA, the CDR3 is TGTGCCAGCTCACCTCAGTCTCACAATGAGCAGTTCTTC. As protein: CASSPQSHNEQFF.

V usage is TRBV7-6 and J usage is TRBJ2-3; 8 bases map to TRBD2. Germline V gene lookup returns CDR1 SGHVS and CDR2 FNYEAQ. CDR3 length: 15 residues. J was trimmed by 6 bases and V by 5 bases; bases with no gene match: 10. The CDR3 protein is CASSPGTGGLDTQYF. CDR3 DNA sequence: TGTGCCAGCAGCCCCGGGACGGGGGGGCTGGATACGCAGTATTTT.

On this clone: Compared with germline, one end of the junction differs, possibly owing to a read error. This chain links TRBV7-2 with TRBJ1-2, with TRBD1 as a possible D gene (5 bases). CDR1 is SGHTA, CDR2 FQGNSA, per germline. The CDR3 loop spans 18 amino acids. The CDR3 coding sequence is TGTGCCAGCAGCCACAGGTCGGGCAGTCAAGAAACTAATTATGGCTACACCTTC. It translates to CASSHRSGSQETNYGYTF.

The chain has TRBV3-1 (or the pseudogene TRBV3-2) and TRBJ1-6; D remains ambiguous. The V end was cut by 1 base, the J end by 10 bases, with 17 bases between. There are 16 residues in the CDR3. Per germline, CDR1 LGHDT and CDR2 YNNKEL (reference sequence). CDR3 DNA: TGTGCCAGCAGCCAAGGAGCGAGGGTAGCAAGGTCACCCCTCCACTTT. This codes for CASSQGARVARSPLHF.

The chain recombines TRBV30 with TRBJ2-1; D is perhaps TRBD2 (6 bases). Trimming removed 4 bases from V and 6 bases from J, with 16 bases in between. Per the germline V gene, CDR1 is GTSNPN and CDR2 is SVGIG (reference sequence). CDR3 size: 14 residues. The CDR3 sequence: CAWIPWGELNEQFF. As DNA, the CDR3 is TGTGCCTGGATACCCTGGGGGGAGCTCAATGAGCAGTTCTTC.

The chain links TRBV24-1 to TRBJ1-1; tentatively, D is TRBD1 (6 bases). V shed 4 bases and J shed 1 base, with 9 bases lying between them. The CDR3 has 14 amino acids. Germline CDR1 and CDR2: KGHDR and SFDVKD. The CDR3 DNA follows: TGTGCCACCAGTGAAGGGGGATCGAACACTGAAGCTTTCTTT. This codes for CATSEGGSNTEAFF.

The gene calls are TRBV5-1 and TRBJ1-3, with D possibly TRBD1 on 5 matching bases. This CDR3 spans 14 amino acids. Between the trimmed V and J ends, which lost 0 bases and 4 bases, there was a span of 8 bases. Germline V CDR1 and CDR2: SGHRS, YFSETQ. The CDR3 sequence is CASSLAPGGNTIYF. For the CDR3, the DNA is TGCGCCAGCAGCTTGGCCCCAGGGGGAAACACCATATATTTT.

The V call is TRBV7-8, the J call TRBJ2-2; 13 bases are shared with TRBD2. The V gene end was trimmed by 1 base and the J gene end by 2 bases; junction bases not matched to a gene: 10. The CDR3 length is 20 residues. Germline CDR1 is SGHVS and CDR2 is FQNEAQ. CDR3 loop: CASSLVPQLAGGSNTGELFF. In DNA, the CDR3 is TGTGCCAGCAGCTTAGTACCCCAACTAGCGGGGGGGTCAAACACCGGGGAGCTGTTTTTT.

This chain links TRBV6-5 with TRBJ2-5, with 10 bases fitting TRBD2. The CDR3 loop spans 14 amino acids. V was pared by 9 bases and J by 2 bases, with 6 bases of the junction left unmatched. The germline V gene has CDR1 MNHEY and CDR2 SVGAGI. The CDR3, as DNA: TGTGCCAGTAGACTAGCGGGTGTACAAGAGACCCAGTACTTC. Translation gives CASRLAGVQETQYF.